The rows below give T cell receptor beta chains drawn from one sample of a study of blood T cell repertoires in COVID-19. Repertoires were generated with immunoSEQ multiplex PCR, while TCRdb's copy carries only in-frame clones and drops some. The sample consists of fewer than 110,000 clones, approximately 90% of them appearing once. The specimen sequenced was peripheral blood. These TCRs come from a man aged 45-65 years with acute or convalescent COVID-19. The CDR3 runs from the conserved cysteine through the conserved F or W. The D gene is left open where the match is weak. Size values are once, few and many counts, or a class for expanded clones, and some rows have none.

DNA	CDR3	size	J	V	D
TGTGCCAGCAGTGTTACAAGCGGGCAACACAATGAGCAGTTCTTC	CASSVTSGQHNEQFF	NA	TRBJ2-1	TRBV2	NA
TGTGCCAGCAGCTCAAACAGGGGAAACACCGGGGAGCTGTTTTTT	CASSSNRGNTGELFF	NA	TRBJ2-2	TRBV7-2	TRBD1
TGTGCCAGCAGCGTAGTTCCTAGCGGGGGTGAGACCCAGTACTTC	CASSVVPSGGETQYF	NA	TRBJ2-5	TRBV9	TRBD2
TGTGCCAGCAGCTTGTTCGCGGGAAGCACAGATACGCAGTATTTT	CASSLFAGSTDTQYF	NA	TRBJ2-3	TRBV5-4	NA
TGTGCCAGTAGTATGGGGGGGGACGGGTACGAGCAGTACTTC	CASSMGGDGYEQYF	NA	TRBJ2-7	TRBV19	TRBD2
TGTGCCAGCAGCTCCGGGGGGGTTAGTACCTACGAGCAGTACTTC	CASSSGGVSTYEQYF	NA	TRBJ2-7	TRBV7-2	TRBD2
TGTGCCAGCAGCCTGTCCGGGACAGGGGGTTACGAGCAGTACTTC	CASSLSGTGGYEQYF	NA	TRBJ2-7	TRBV7-3	TRBD1
TGTGCCAGTAGCCGAGGGGACAGCCACTATGGCTACACCTTC	CASSRGDSHYGYTF	once	TRBJ1-2	TRBV19	TRBD1
TGTGCCAGCAACACAGGGGCTAATTCACCCCTCCACTTT	CASNTGANSPLHF	NA	TRBJ1-6	TRBV28	TRBD1
TGTGCCAGTAGCGGGACAGGGGGCGGAAAACTGTTTTTT	CASSGTGGGKLFF	NA	TRBJ1-4	TRBV19	TRBD1
TGTGCCAGCAGCCAATCCCAGGCCGGCTACACCTTC	CASSQSQAGYTF	NA	TRBJ1-2	TRBV3-1/TRBV3-2	NA
TGTGCCAGCAGCCCAAGGGGGGGCCCTAGCACAGATACGCAGTATTTT	CASSPRGGPSTDTQYF	NA	TRBJ2-3	TRBV3-1/TRBV3-2	NA
TGCAGCGTCTGGGGGGGAATCACTGAAGCTTTCTTT	CSVWGGITEAFF	NA	TRBJ1-1	TRBV29-1	NA
TGTGCCAGCAGCTTAGGTGGGGGGGTTTTCCAGCCCCAGCATTTT	CASSLGGGVFQPQHF	NA	TRBJ1-5	TRBV7-9	NA
TGTGCTAGTGGTCTCCGGGACACCTATGGCTACACCTTC	CASGLRDTYGYTF	NA	TRBJ1-2	TRBV12-5	NA
TGCAGCGTTATCGGACAGGGCCTAGGCTACACCTTC	CSVIGQGLGYTF	NA	TRBJ1-2	TRBV29-1	TRBD1
TGTGCTCGTGCGACAGTTAATGAAAAACTGTTTTTT	CARATVNEKLFF	NA	TRBJ1-4	TRBV30	NA
TGTGCCAGCAGTCTCCGACAAAACTCTGGAAACACCATATATTTT	CASSLRQNSGNTIYF	NA	TRBJ1-3	TRBV2	NA
TGTGCCAGTAGAGCTGGACAGGGGGCGAACACCGGGGAGCTGTTTTTT	CASRAGQGANTGELFF	NA	TRBJ2-2	TRBV19	TRBD1
TGCGCCAGCAGCCTGTACACGCCGGGACTAGCGGGAGAGCAGTTCTTC	CASSLYTPGLAGEQFF	NA	TRBJ2-1	TRBV4-3	TRBD2
TGTGCCACCAGTGCCTACACCGGGGAGCTGTTTTTT	CATSAYTGELFF	NA	TRBJ2-2	TRBV24-1	NA
TGTGCCACCAGTGATCCCCCAGGCTATGGCTACACCTTC	CATSDPPGYGYTF	once	TRBJ1-2	TRBV24-1	NA
TGTGCCAGCAGCTTCCAGACAGGGGGTTGGGGCTACACCTTC	CASSFQTGGWGYTF	NA	TRBJ1-2	TRBV11-2	TRBD1
TGTGCCAGCAGTCCCTGGGGGCTCAATGAAAAACTGTTTTTT	CASSPWGLNEKLFF	NA	TRBJ1-4	TRBV28	NA
TGCAGCGTGGAGATCCTAGGGGAACTGTTTTTT	CSVEILGELFF	NA	TRBJ1-4	TRBV29-1	NA
TGTGCCAGCAGTGAAATTGGCCCAGGACTGTTTTTT	CASSEIGPGLFF	NA	TRBJ1-4	TRBV2	NA